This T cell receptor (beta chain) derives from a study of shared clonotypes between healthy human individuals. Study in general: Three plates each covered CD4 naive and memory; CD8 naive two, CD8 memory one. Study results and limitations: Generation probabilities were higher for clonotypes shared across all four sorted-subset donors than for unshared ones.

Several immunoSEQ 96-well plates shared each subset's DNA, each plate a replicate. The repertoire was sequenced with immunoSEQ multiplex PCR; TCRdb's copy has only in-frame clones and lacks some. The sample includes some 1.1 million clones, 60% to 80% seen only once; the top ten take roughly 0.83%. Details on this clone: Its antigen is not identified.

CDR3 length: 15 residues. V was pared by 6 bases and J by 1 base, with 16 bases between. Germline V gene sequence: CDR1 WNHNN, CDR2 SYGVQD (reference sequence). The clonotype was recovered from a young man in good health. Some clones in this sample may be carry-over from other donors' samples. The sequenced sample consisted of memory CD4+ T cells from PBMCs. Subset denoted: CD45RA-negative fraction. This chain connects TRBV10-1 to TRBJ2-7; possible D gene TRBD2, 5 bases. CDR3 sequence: CASSAQLVGSYEQYF. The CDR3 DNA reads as TGCGCCAGCAGCGCCCAACTAGTAGGGTCCTACGAGCAGTACTTC.